The 8 T cell receptor beta chains listed next were all sequenced from one sample in a study of T-cell reconstitution after alpha-beta-depleted transplantation in children. TCRbeta library construction was performed incorporating unique molecular identifiers. TCRdb redid the calling of the PCR reads with MiXCR, one entry per CDR3 protein. The sample includes around 240,000 distinct CDR3 sequences, approximately 9.8% seen only once; the top ten take about 4.9%. The sample was PBMCs from the stem cell graft donor, taken from the stem cell graft. The receptors shown here come from a human donor who donated a stem cell graft to a child with SCID.

V is TRBV5-1 and J is TRBJ2-7, with D perhaps being TRBD1 or TRBD2 (6 bases each). Germline CDR1 reads SGHRS; CDR2 reads YFSETQ. The CDR3 has 15 amino acids. The V end lost 3 bases, the J end lost 2 bases, and 15 bases lay between the germline ends. The CDR3 spells CASSSGASTTYEQYF. The CDR3 DNA reads as TGCGCCAGCAGCTCGGGGGCCTCAACAACCTACGAGCAGTACTTC.

This clonotype was seen ten or more times. This rearrangement joins TRBV20-1 to TRBJ1-1; D unclear. Between the trimmed V and J ends, which lost 5 bases and 3 bases, there was a span of 19 bases. Germline V gene data show CDR1 as DFQATT and CDR2 as SNEGSKA (reference sequence). The CDR3 is 15 residues long. CDR3 sequence (DNA): TGCAGTGCTCGGTCCCAAGGCAGTGGGGACACTGAAGCTTTCTTT. Its translation: CSARSQGSGDTEAFF.

Of note for this clonotype: A junction end diverges from the germline sequence, so it may reflect a read error. The rearrangement joins TRBV19 to TRBJ1-1; 10 bases match TRBD1. The CDR3 covers 15 residues. Germline-derived CDR1 and CDR2 are LNHDA and SQIVND (reference sequence). The CDR3, as DNA: TGTGCCAGTAGTCTCAGACAGGGGGCGAACGCTGAAGCTTTCTTT. Translation gives CASSLRQGANAEAFF.

This clonotype was seen at least ten times. The chain couples TRBV9 to TRBJ1-2; 10 bases are a match to TRBD1. The V gene end was trimmed by 0 bases and the J gene end by 7 bases; junction bases not matched to a gene: 12. Germline V gene data show CDR1 as SGDLS and CDR2 as YYNGEE. The CDR3 loop spans 17 amino acids. The CDR3 coding sequence is TGTGCCAGCAGCGTAGCTACTAGCGGGGACAGGGGTATTGGCTACACCTTC. The encoded protein is CASSVATSGDRGIGYTF.

Many counts were recorded for this clonotype. The chain employs TRBV24-1 and TRBJ1-2; D possibly corresponds to TRBD1 (5 bases). V was clipped by 4 bases and J by 5 bases, with 10 bases between them. Germline V gene data show CDR1 as KGHDR and CDR2 as SFDVKD. This CDR3 spans 13 amino acids. Here the CDR3 reads CATSEPGGYGYTF. The CDR3 nucleotides are TGTGCCACCAGTGAGCCTGGGGGATATGGCTACACCTTC.

There are many counts of this clonotype. The CDR3 loop reads CASSLLFTGSSETQYF. The CDR3 DNA reads as TGTGCCAGCAGCTTGTTGTTCACAGGGAGTAGCGAGACCCAGTACTTC. The chain has TRBV5-6 and TRBJ2-5; TRBD1 is a possible D gene (6 bases). V shed 1 base and J shed 5 bases, with 18 bases lying between them. The CDR3 spans 16 residues. Germline CDR1 SGHDT, CDR2 YYEEEE. Based on the CDR3 plus reference TRBV5-6 and TRBJ2-5, the full variable domain is DAGVTQSPTHLIKTRGQQVTLRCSPKSGHDTVSWYQQALGQGPQFIFQYYEEEERQRGNFPDRFSGHQFPNYSSELNVNALLLGDSALYLCASSLLFTGSSETQYFGPGTRLLVL.

The DNA of the CDR3 is TGTGCCAGCAGCTCCAGGGGCCGCACAGATACGCAGTATTTT. Translating gives CASSSRGRTDTQYF. This chain links TRBV7-8 with TRBJ2-3; D might be TRBD1 (6 bases). Germline V gives CDR1 SGHVS, CDR2 FQNEAQ. The CDR3 is 14 residues long. The V gene lost 4 bases and the J gene lost 1 base, with 9 bases spanning the gap.

This clonotype was recorded at least ten times. An end of the junction differs from the germline gene, which may be a read error. V is TRBV20-1 and J is TRBJ2-1; 10 bases map to TRBD2. Looked up from germline, CDR1 is DFQATT and CDR2 is SNEGSKA (reference sequence). This CDR3 is built from 15 residues. The CDR3 loop reads CSATSLAGAYSEQFF. DNA for the CDR3: TGCAGTGCAACCAGCCTAGCGGGGGCCTACAGTGAGCAGTTCTTC.